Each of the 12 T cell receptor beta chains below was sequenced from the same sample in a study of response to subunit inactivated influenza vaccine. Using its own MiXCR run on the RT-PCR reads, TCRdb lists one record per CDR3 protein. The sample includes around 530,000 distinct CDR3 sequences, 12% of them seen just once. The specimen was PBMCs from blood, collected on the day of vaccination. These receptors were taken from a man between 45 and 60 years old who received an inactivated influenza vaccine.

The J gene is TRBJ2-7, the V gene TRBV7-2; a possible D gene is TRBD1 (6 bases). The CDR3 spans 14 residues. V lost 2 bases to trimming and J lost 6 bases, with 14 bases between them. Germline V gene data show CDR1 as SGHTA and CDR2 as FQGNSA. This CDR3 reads CASSLKQGAGEQYF. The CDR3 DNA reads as TGTGCCAGCAGCTTAAAACAGGGAGCCGGCGAGCAGTACTTC.

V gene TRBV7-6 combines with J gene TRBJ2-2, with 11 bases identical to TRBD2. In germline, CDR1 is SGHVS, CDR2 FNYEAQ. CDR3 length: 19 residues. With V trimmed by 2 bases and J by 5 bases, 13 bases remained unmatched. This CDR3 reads CASSLQLAGVSTLTGELFF. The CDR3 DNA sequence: TGTGCCAGCAGCTTACAACTAGCGGGAGTTTCGACCCTGACCGGGGAGCTGTTTTTT.

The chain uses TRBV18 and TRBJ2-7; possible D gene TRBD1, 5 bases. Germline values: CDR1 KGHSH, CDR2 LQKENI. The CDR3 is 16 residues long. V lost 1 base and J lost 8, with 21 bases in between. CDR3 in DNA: TGTGCCAGCTCACCACAATCAGGGCGCGTGGGTACGAAGCAGTACTTC. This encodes CASSPQSGRVGTKQYF.

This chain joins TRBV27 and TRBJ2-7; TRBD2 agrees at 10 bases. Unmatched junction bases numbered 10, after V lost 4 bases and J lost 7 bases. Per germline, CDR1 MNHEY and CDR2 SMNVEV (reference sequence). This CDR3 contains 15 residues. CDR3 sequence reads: CASSSRPGLAREQYF. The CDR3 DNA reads TGTGCCAGCAGTTCAAGACCGGGACTAGCGCGAGAGCAGTACTTC.

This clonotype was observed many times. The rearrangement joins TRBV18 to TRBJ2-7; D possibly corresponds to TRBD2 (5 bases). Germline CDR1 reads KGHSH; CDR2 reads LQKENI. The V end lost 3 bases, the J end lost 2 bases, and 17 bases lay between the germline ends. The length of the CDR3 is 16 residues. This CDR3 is CASSPRVPGNTYEQYF. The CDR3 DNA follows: TGTGCCAGCTCACCTAGAGTTCCGGGAAACACCTACGAGCAGTACTTC.

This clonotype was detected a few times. CDR3 DNA sequence: TGTGCCAGCAGCTCAGGGCGGGGGGAGGCGGATACGCAGTATTTT. This encodes CASSSGRGEADTQYF. The rearrangement joins TRBV11-2 to TRBJ2-3, with 8 bases identical to TRBD2. The trim removed 4 bases at V and 6 bases at J, leaving 9 bases unmatched. This CDR3 region has 15 residues. Germline assignment: CDR1 SGHAT and CDR2 FQNNGV. Variable domain in full (rest from reference TRBV11-2 and TRBJ2-3): EAGVAQSPRYKIIEKRQSVAFWCNPISGHATLYWYQQILGQGPKLLIQFQNNGVVDDSQLPKDRFSAERLKGVDSTLKIQPAKLEDSAVYLCASSSGRGEADTQYFGPGTRLTVL.

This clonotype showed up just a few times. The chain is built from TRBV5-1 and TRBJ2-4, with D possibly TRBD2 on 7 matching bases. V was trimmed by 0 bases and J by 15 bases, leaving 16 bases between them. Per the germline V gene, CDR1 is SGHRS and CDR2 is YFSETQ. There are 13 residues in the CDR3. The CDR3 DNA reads TGCGCCAGCAGCTTGGCCGAGGGGGGGAATCCGTACTTC. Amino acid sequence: CASSLAEGGNPYF. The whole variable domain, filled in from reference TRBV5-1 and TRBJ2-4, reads KAGVTQTPRYLIKTRGQQVTLSCSPISGHRSVSWYQQTPGQGLQFLFEYFSETQRNKGNFPGRFSGRQFSNSRSEMNVSTLELGDSALYLCASSLAEGGNPYFGAGTRLSVL.

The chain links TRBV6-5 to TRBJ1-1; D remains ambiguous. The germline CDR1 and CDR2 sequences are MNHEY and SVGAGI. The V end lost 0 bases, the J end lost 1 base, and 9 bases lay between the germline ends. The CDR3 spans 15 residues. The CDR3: CASSYSIPQNTEAFF. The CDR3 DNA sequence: TGTGCCAGCAGTTACTCGATACCCCAGAACACTGAAGCTTTCTTT.

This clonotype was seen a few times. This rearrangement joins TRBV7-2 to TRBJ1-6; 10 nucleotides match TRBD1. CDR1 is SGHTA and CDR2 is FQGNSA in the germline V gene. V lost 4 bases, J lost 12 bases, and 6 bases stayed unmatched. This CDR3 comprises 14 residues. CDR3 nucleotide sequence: TGTGCCAGCAGCTCGAGGGACAGGGGAGTACCCCTCCACTTT. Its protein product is CASSSRDRGVPLHF.

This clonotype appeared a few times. CDR3 DNA: TGTGCCAGCAGTTTTGGGGGGGGGAGAAGGGAAAAACTGTTTTTT. This codes for CASSFGGGRREKLFF. The rearrangement links TRBV12-3 or TRBV12-4 to TRBJ1-4, with D tentatively TRBD1 (5 bases). Trimming stripped 3 bases from V and 8 bases from J, with 16 bases between. This CDR3 comprises 15 residues.

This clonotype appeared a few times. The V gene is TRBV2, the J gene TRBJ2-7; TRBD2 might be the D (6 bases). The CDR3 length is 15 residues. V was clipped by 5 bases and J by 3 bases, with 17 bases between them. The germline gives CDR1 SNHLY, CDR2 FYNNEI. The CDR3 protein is CASSPPPGLHYEQYF. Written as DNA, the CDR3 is TGTGCCAGCAGTCCTCCTCCGGGACTCCACTACGAGCAGTACTTC. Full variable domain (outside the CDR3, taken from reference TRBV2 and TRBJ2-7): EPEVTQTPSHQVTQMGQEVILRCVPISNHLYFYWYRQILGQKVEFLVSFYNNEISEKSEIFDDQFSVERPDGSNFTLKIRSTKLEDSAMYFCASSPPPGLHYEQYFGPGTRLTVT.

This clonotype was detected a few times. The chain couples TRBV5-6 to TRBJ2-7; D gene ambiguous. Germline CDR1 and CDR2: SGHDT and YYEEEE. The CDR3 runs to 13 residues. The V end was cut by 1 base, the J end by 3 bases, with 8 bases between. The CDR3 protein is CASSLQAYYEQYF. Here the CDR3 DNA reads TGTGCCAGCAGCTTGCAGGCGTACTACGAGCAGTACTTC.